The clone carrying this T cell receptor beta chain was seen more than once but under ten times. The antigen is unknown. Regarding time point: sample taken at primary tumor resection. The study sequenced unsorted whole RNA from tumor, nontumor lung or frozen PBMC. Around 68 TRACERx patients with early, untreated non-small cell lung cancer donated samples. The record originates from a study of spatial heterogeneity in lung cancer. Study-wide background: The study observed each unique TCR and UMI combination more than ten times on average in raw reads. Findings and limits, study-wide: Blood contained ubiquitous expanded tumor TCRs more at resection than at follow-up.

Every individual TCR cDNA molecule carried its own unique molecular identifier, which allowed correction of PCR and sequencing errors. TCRdb ran MiXCR on the 5' RACE reads and lists one entry per CDR3 protein. The sample yields 43,000 or so distinct CDR3 sequences, approximately 6.5% seen once. Germline V CDR1 and CDR2: SQVTM, ANQGSEA. Trimming stripped 1 base from V and 5 bases from J, with 16 bases between. The CDR3 has 15 amino acids. The sample in question was PBMCs, obtained at surgery. This receptor was taken from a female donor with early-stage non-small cell lung cancer. The gene calls are TRBV29-1 and TRBJ2-3, with a weak D call TRBD2 (6 bases). CDR3 nucleotides: TGCAGCGTTGAAGCTAGCTCCTCCGGGGGAGATACGCAGTATTTT. Residues: CSVEASSSGGDTQYF.